Reported below is one TCR beta chain. Which antigen it targets is not known. Base qualities are not provided; no much larger clone lies one nucleotide away. The source of the sample is a study of human T cells and chemical hapten exposure (dated by TCRdb to about 2021). For context, the study as a whole: For sensitization, 2% DPC in acetone was applied to a 2 cm by 2 cm area of upper inner arm skin. For TCR sequencing, blood came from some 31 alopecia patients at anywhere from one to four time points (pre-sensitization, 2, 6 and 24 weeks). The libraries were sequenced as a pool, and the TCR yield per sample differed mostly because of small variations in library volumes within the pool. Most of the patients in the cohort were female, and the cohort covered alopecia areata with under or over 50% scalp involvement, alopecia totalis and alopecia universalis. Throughout the approximately 23-week study period, patients were also given weekly therapeutic DPC doses on the scalp. Patch testing was done on the upper back using Finn chambers containing 0.01% DPC, and results were scored after 6 days according to International Contact Dermatitis Research Group standards. The study tracked peripheral blood TCR repertoire changes in vivo during primary and secondary sensitization to the hapten diphenylcyclopropenone (DPC) in alopecia patients. Patient blood was sampled pre-sensitization (week 0) and at 2, 6 and about 24 weeks after DPC sensitization. Study-wide conclusions, independent of this receptor: DPC sensitization did not change the number of TCRs with a frequency above 1 in 1000, and there was no evidence of changes in global repertoire structure. Alopecia, a presumed autoimmune disease, was present in all patients, so the immune response of the patients might differ from that of healthy individuals. Patch test score was positively correlated with the number of PT1 expanded TCRs, with significance at thresholds 8, 16 and 32 but not at 4. After repeated subsampling, the strength of the expansion versus patch-test correlation and the threshold at which it became significant changed. Expanded TCRs formed significantly more large CDR3 similarity clusters than pre-sensitization or healthy control sets, consistent with antigen-driven responses.

Reading the label with the study, this specimen's time point is: patch test 3, about 24 weeks after DPC sensitization. What this sample's treatment or condition label stands for: therapeutic diphenylcyclopropenone sensitization with weekly scalp DPC. At each patch-test visit, blood was drawn before the patch test was applied. To be eligible, patients had to be aged 18 to 70, diagnosed with alopecia and judged suitable for DPC therapy, while pregnant patients were excluded. Total RNA was isolated from unfractionated whole blood collected in Tempus Blood RNA tubes. The library was made by RACE. Sequencing was carried out with a NextSeq 500. Library preparation attached unique molecular identifiers to individual cDNA molecules for quantitative, reproducible TCR counting. For every blood RNA sample, sequencing covered both the TCR alpha and TCR beta chains. Per the authors' processing: The median number of TCRs per sample was approximately 96,000, ranging from roughly 23,224 to 690,600. V, J and CDR3 annotation of the TCR reads was carried out using the Decombinator software suite. To make PS versus PT1 abundance plots, every sample was subsampled to the same number of TCRs (28,000). TCRs were defined as expanded if absent before sensitization and observed at least eight times at the 2-week time point. TCRdb took the public reads, trimmed them with fastp at Q25, ran MiXCR for clone calling and kept in-frame beta chains. Each entry merges the rows of one CDR3 protein and shows their most common DNA and genes. The V and J calls come from TCRdb's annotation, not from the publication. The sample includes 50,000 to 75,000 distinct CDR3 sequences, with approximately 11% observed a single time. The ten largest account for roughly 2.3% of the sample.

The origin of this receptor is a woman aged 25 to 39 with alopecia areata. Some clones in this sample may be carry-over from other donors' samples. Sequences were derived from whole blood, sampled in connection with sensitization to the hapten diphenylcyclopropenone (DPC).

The nucleotide sequence is given as TGCAGTGCCAAAATCGGGCAGGATAATGAAAAACTGTTTTTT. It translates to CSAKIGQDNEKLFF. The chain joins TRBV20-1 to TRBJ1-4; no D gene can be assigned with confidence. The germline V gene (reference sequence) specifies DFQATT as CDR1 and SNEGSKA as CDR2. The junction carries 15 bases between V and J, which are trimmed by 6 bases and 4 bases respectively. The CDR3, from cysteine to phenylalanine, totals 14 residues. CDR3 DNA only is kept here, 42 bases in frame from base 1.